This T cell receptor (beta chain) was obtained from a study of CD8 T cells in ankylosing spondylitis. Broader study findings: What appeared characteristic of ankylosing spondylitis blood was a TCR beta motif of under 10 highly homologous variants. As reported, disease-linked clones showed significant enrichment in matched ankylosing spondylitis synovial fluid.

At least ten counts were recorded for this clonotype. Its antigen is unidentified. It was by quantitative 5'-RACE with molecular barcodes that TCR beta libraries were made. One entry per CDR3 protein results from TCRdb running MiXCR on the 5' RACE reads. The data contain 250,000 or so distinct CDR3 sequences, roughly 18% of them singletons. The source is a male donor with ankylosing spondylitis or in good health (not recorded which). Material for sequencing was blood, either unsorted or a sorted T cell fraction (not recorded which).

CDR3 amino acids: CASSSPDRVSSYNEQFF. DNA of the CDR3: TGTGCCAGCAGCTCCCCGGACAGGGTTAGCTCCTACAATGAGCAGTTCTTC. The chain employs TRBV7-8 and TRBJ2-1; 8 nucleotides line up with TRBD1. The CDR3 length is 17 residues. Per germline, CDR1 SGHVS and CDR2 FQNEAQ. The junction had 8 bases not matched to a gene; V was cut back by 4 bases and J by 0 bases.